This T cell receptor beta chain was found in a study of metastatic and nonmetastatic thyroid tumors. Study summary: Repertoires from blood and tumor or nodule tissue of malignant and benign thyroid patients were compared.

The CDR3 totals 15 residues. Trimming removed 5 bases from V and 1 base from J; junction bases left unmatched: 3. This clone was seen only a few times. From the PCR reads, TCRdb re-called clones with MiXCR. The data contain some 20,000 clones, 36% of them singletons. No patient received treatment before thyroid surgery. The specimen was tumor tissue. The clonotype originates from a female donor with papillary thyroid cancer or a benign thyroid nodule (not recorded which). Some clones in this sample may be carry-over from other donors' samples. This chain uses TRBV12-3 or TRBV12-4 with TRBJ2-3, with 10 nucleotides matching TRBD2. In nucleotides, the CDR3 is TGTGCCAGCAGTGTTGGGACTAGCGGCACAGATACGCAGTATTTT. Translated, it gives CASSVGTSGTDTQYF.